This entry concerns a single T cell receptor (beta chain). The sample originates from a study of shared clonotypes between healthy human individuals. Unmatched junction bases numbered 4, after V lost 1 base and J lost 3 bases. This CDR3 has 16 residues. The germline CDR1 and CDR2 sequences are SGHVT and SQSDAQ. Sequenced by immunoSEQ multiplex PCR; TCRdb stores in-frame clones only, minus some. The top ten hold about 0.13% of the sample, which has approximately 2.5 million clones, around nine tenths seen once. This TCR was recovered from a man in his late teens or twenties in good health. The sample taken for sequencing was naive CD4+ T cells sorted from blood. Stated subset: CD45RA+ positively selected. The genes are TRBV7-4 and TRBJ2-1; 9 bases are shared with TRBD2. CDR3 loop: CASSLGGGRVYNEQFF. The CDR3 DNA follows: TGTGCCAGCAGCTTAGGCGGCGGGAGGGTCTACAATGAGCAGTTCTTC.